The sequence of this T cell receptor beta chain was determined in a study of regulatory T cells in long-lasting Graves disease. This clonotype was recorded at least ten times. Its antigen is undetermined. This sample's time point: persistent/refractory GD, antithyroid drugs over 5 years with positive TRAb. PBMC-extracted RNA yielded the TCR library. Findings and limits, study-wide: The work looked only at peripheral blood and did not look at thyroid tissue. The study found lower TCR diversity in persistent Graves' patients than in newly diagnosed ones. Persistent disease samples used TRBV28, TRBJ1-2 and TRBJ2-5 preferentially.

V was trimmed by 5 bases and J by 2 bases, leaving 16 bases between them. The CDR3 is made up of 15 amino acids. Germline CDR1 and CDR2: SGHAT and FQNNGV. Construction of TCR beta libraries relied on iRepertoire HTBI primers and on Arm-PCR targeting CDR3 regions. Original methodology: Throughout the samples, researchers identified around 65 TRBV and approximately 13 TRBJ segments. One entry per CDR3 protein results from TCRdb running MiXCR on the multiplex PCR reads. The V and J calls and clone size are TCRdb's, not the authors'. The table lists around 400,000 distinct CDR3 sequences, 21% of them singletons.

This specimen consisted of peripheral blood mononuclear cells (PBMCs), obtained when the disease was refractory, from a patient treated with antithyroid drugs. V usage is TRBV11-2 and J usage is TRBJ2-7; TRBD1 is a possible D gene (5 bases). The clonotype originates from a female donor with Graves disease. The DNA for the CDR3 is TGTGCCAGCAGCAAAATCAAGGGGTTTACCTACGAGCAGTACTTC. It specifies CASSKIKGFTYEQYF.